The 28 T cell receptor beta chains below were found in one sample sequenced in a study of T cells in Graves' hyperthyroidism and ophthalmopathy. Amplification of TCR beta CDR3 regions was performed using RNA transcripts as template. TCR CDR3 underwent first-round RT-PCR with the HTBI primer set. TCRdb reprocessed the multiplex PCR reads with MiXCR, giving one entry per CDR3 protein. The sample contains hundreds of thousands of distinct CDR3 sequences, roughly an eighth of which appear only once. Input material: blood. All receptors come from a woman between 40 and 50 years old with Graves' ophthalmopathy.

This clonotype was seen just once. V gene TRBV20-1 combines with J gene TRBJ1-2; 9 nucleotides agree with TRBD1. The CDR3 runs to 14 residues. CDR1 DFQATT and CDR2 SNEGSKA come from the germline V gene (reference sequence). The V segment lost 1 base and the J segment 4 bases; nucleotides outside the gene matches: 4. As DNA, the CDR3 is TGCAGTGCTAGAGCGCTGGGACAGGGCTATGGCTACACCTTC. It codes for CSARALGQGYGYTF.

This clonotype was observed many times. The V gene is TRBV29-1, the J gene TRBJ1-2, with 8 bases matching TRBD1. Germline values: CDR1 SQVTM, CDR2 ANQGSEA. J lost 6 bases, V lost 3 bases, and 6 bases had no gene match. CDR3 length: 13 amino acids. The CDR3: CSVDPGTGDGYTF. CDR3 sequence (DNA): TGCAGCGTTGATCCCGGGACAGGAGATGGCTACACCTTC.

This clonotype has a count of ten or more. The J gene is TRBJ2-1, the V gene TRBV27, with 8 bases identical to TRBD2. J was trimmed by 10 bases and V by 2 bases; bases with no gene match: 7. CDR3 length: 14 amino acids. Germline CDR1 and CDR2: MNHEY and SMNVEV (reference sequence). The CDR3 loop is CASSLGTRSGEQFF. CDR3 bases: TGTGCCAGCAGTTTAGGGACTAGGTCAGGGGAGCAGTTCTTC.

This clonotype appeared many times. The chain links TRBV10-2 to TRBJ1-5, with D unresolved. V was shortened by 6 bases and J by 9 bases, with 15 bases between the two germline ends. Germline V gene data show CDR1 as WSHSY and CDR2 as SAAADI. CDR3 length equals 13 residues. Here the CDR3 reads CASREDLLRPQHF. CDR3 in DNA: TGCGCCAGCAGGGAGGACCTTCTACGGCCCCAGCATTTT.

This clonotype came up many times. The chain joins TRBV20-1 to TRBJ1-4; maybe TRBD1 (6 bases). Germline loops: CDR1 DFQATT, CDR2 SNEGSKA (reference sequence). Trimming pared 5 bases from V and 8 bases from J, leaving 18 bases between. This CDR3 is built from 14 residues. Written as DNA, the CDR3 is TGCAGTGCTCCCGGTGGAGGGGGTAGGGAAAAACTGTTTTTT. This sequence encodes CSAPGGGGREKLFF.

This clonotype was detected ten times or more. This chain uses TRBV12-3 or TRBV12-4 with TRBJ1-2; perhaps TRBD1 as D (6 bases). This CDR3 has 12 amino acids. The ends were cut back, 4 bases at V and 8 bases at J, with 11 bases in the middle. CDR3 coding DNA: TGTGCCAGCAGTTCGGGACATTGGGGCTACACCTTC. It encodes CASSSGHWGYTF.

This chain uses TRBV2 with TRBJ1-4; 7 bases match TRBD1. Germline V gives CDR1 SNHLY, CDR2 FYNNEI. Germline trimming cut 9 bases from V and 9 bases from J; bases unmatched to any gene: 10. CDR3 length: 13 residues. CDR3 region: CARRGTTGQKLFF. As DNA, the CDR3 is TGTGCCAGGAGGGGGACGACAGGGCAAAAACTGTTTTTT.

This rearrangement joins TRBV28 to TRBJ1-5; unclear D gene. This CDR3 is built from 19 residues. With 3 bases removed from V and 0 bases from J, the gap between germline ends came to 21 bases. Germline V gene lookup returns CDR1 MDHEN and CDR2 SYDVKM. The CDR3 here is CASSFPGVGGKLSNQPQHF. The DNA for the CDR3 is TGTGCCAGCAGTTTTCCCGGAGTGGGTGGCAAGCTTAGCAATCAGCCCCAGCATTTT. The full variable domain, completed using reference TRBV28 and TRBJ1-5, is DVKVTQSSRYLVKRTGEKVFLECVQDMDHENMFWYRQDPGLGLRLIYFSYDVKMKEKGDIPEGYSVSREKKERFSLILESASTNQTSMYLCASSFPGVGGKLSNQPQHFGDGTRLSIL.

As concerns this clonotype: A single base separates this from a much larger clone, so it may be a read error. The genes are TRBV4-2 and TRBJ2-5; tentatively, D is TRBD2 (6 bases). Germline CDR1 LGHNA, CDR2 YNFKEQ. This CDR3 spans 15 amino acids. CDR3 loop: CASSQCGVSQQTQYF. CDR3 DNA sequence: TGTGCCAGCAGCCAATGCGGGGTCTCCCAACAGACCCAGTACTTC.

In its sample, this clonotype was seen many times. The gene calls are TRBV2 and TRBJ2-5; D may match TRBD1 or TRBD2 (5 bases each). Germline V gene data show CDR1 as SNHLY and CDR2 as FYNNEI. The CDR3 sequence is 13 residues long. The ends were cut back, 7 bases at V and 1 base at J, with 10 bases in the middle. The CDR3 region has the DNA TGTGCCAGCATCGGGGCGCCCCAAGAGACCCAGTACTTC. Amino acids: CASIGAPQETQYF.

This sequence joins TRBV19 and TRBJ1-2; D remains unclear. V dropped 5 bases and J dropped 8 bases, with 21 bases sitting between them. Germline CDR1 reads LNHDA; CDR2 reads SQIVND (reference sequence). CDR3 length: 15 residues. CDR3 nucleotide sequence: TGTGCCAGTAGTCCCCAATCGGTCCCCCGGGAGGGCTACACCTTC. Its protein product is CASSPQSVPREGYTF. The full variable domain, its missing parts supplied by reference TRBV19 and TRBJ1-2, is DGGITQSPKYLFRKEGQNVTLSCEQNLNHDAMYWYRQDPGQGLRLIYYSQIVNDFQKGDIAEGYSVSREKKESFPLTVTSAQKNPTAFYLCASSPQSVPREGYTFGSGTRLTVV.

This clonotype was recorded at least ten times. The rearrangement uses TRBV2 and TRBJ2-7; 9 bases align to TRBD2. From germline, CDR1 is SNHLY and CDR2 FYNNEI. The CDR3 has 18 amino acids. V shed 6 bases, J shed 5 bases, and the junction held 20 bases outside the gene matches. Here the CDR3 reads CASRLELAGGRGRDEQYF. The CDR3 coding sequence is TGTGCCAGCAGGTTGGAACTAGCGGGTGGCAGAGGTAGGGACGAGCAGTACTTC.

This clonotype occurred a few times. CDR3 nucleotides: TGCAGTGCTAGAGTAGGCCAGCAAGTCTCTGGAAACACCATATATTTT. Protein product: CSARVGQQVSGNTIYF. The chain uses TRBV20-1 and TRBJ1-3; no definite D call. The CDR3 has 16 amino acids. CDR1 is DFQATT, CDR2 SNEGSKA, per germline (reference sequence). Between the trimmed V and J ends, which lost 1 base and 0 bases, there was a span of 13 bases.

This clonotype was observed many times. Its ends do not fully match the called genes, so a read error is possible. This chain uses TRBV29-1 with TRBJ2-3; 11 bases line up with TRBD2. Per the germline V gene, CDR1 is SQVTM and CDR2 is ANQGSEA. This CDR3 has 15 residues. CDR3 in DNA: TGCAGCGTCAAAGGGACTAGCGGCCGCACGGATACGCAGTATTTT. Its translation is CSVKGTSGRTDTQYF.

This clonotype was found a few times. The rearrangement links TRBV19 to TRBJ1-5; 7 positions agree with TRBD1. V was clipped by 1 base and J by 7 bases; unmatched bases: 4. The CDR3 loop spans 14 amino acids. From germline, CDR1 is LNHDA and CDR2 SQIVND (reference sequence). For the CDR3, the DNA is TGTGCCAGTAGTATAGCAGGGGGGCGCCAGCCCCAGCATTTT. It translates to CASSIAGGRQPQHF.

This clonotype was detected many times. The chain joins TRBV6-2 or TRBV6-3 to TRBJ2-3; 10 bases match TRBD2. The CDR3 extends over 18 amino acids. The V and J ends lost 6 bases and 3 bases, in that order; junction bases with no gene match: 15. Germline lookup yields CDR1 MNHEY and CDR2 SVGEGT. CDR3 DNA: TGTGCCAGCAGCAGGCGGACTAGCGGTGTCTCTGGAACAGATACGCAGTATTTT. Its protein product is CASSRRTSGVSGTDTQYF.

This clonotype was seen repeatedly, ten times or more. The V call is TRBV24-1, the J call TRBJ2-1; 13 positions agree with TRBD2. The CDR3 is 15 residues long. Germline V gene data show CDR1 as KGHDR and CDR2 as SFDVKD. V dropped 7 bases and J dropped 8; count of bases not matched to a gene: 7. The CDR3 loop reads CATSSLTSGGHEQFF. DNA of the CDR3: TGTGCCACCAGCTCGCTGACTAGCGGGGGGCATGAGCAGTTCTTC.

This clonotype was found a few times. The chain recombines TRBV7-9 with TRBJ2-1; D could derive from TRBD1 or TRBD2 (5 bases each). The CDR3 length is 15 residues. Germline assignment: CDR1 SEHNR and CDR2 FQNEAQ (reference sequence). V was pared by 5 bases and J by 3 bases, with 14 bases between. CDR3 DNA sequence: TGTGCCAGCAGCCAAATCCCGGGGCACTACAATGAGCAGTTCTTC. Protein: CASSQIPGHYNEQFF.

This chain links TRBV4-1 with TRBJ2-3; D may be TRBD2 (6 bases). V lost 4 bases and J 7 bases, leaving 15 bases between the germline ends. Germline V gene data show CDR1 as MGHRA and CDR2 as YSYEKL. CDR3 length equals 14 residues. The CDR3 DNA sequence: TGCGCCAGCAGCCCGCCGCTGGGGGGTAATACGCAGTATTTT. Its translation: CASSPPLGGNTQYF.

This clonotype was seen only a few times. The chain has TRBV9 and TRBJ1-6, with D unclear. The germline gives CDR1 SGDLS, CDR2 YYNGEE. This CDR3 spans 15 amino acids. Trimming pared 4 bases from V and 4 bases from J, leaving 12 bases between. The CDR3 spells CASSPRTDYNSPLHF. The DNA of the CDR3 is TGTGCCAGCAGCCCCCGGACTGATTATAATTCACCCCTCCACTTT.

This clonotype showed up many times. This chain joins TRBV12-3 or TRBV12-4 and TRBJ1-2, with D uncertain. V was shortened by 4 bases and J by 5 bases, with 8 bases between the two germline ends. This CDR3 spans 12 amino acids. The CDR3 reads CASSSYSYGYTF. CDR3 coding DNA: TGTGCCAGCAGTTCGTACAGTTATGGCTACACCTTC.

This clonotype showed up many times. The CDR3 sequence: CASSYTGARNEKLFF. The CDR3 nucleotides are TGTGCCAGCAGTTACACAGGTGCTCGGAATGAAAAACTGTTTTTT. The gene calls are TRBV6-1 and TRBJ1-4, with D maybe TRBD1 (5 bases). From germline, CDR1 is MNHNS and CDR2 SASEGT. The germline V and J ends were trimmed by 5 bases and 5 bases, with 15 bases remaining between them. CDR3 length equals 15 residues.

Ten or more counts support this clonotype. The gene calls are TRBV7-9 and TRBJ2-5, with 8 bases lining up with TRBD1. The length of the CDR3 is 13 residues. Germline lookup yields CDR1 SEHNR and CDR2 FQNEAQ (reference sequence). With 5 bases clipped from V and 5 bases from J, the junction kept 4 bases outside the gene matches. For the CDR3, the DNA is TGTGCCAGCAGCCAATGGACAGGGGAGACCCAGTACTTC. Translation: CASSQWTGETQYF.

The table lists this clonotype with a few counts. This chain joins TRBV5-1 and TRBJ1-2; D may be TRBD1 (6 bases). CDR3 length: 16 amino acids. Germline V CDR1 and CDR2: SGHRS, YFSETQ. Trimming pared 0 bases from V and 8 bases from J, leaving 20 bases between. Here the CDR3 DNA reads TGCGCCAGCAGCTTGGACCTACTTGGAGCAGGGGACGGCTACACCTTC. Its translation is CASSLDLLGAGDGYTF.

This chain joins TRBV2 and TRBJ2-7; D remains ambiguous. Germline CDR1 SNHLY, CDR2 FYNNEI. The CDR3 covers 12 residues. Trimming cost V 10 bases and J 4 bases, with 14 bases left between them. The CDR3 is CAIRRPTYEQYF. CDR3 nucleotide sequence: TGTGCCATCAGGAGACCAACTTACGAGCAGTACTTC.

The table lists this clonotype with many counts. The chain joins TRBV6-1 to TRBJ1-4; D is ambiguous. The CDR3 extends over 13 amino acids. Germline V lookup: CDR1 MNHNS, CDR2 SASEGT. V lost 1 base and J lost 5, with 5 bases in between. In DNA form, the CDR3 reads TGTGCCAGCAGTGAAGGGGTGAATGAAAAACTGTTTTTT. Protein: CASSEGVNEKLFF.

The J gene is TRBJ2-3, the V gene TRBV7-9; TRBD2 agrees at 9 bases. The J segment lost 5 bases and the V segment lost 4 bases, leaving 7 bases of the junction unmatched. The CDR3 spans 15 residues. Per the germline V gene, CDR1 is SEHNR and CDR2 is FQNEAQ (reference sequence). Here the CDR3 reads CASSSGGGGLDTQYF. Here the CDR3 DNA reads TGTGCCAGCAGCTCGGGCGGGGGGGGGCTAGATACGCAGTATTTT.

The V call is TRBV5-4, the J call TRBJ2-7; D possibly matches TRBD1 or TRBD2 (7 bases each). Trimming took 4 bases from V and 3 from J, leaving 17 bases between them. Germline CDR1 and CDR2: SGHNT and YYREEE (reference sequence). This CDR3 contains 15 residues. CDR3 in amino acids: CASSRAGQTNYEQYF. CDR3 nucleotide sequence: TGTGCCAGCAGCCGAGCGGGACAGACTAACTACGAGCAGTACTTC.